One sample yielded the 19 T cell receptor beta chains listed below, sequenced in a study of T-cell memory formation after mild COVID-19 (dated by TCRdb to the early 2020s). The library was produced with 5' RACE. Sequencing instrument: Illumina NovaSeq 6000. TCRdb reworked the public reads: Q25 trimming with fastp, MiXCR clone assembly, productive beta chains retained. Rows matching on CDR3 protein sequence are summarized as one entry with the most common DNA and genes. The table for this sample lists about 320,000 distinct CDR3 sequences; about 13% of them were counted only once. The top ten clones comprise 20% to 25% of the sample. The sequencing input was PBMCs or a T cell subset sorted from them (not recorded which). These receptors were obtained from a man aged 18 to 30 who had mild COVID-19 (a few samples of this study predate the infection). The sample titles of this study are shuffled in the database, so cell type and time point are left out; the donor was told from shared clones.

The chain joins TRBV20-1 to TRBJ1-5; no definite D call. The germline V gene encodes CDR1 DFQATT and CDR2 SNEGSKA (reference sequence). The CDR3 has 14 amino acids. V lost 6 bases and J 3 bases, leaving 15 bases between the germline ends. The DNA for the CDR3 is TGCAGTGCCCAAGAGGGAAGCTCCAATCAGCCCCAGCATTTT. Its translation: CSAQEGSSNQPQHF.

This clonotype was seen only a few times. CDR3 bases: TGTGCCAGCAGCTTAGAATACAGGGGTTTCACTGAAGCTTTCTTT. It is translated as CASSLEYRGFTEAFF. This rearrangement joins TRBV7-8 to TRBJ1-1; 7 bases match TRBD1. The CDR3 spans 15 residues. V lost 1 base to trimming and J lost 4 bases; unmatched junction nucleotides: 6. The germline V gene has CDR1 SGHVS and CDR2 FQNEAQ.

The V and J genes are TRBV29-1 and TRBJ2-7; tentatively, D is TRBD1 (6 bases). The CDR3 has 12 amino acids. V lost 6 bases and J lost 2, with 11 bases in between. Germline V gene lookup returns CDR1 SQVTM and CDR2 ANQGSEA. This CDR3 is CSVRGQPYEQYV. CDR3 in DNA: TGCAGCGTAAGAGGACAGCCCTACGAGCAGTACGTC.

The V and J genes are TRBV7-2 and TRBJ1-1; D may be TRBD1 (6 bases). With 4 bases removed from V and 4 bases from J, the gap between germline ends came to 13 bases. Germline assignment: CDR1 SGHTA and CDR2 FQGNSA. The CDR3 length is 14 residues. The CDR3 is CASSSQGSVTEAFF. As DNA, the CDR3 is TGTGCCAGCAGCTCCCAGGGGTCGGTCACTGAAGCTTTCTTT.

This clonotype occurred a few times. The chain is built from TRBV5-1 and TRBJ1-6; possibly TRBD1 for D (5 bases). V lost 0 bases, J lost 10 bases, and 14 bases lay in between. The germline gives CDR1 SGHRS, CDR2 YFSETQ. The CDR3 has 15 residues. The CDR3 nucleotides read TGCGCCAGCAGCTTGGACCGGGGGACGGGGTCACCCCTCCACTTT. Translation gives CASSLDRGTGSPLHF.

The chain recombines TRBV18 with TRBJ1-4; possibly TRBD1 for D (5 bases). Trimming took off 5 bases at V and 8 bases at J, with 12 bases between the two ends. Germline CDR1 and CDR2: KGHSH and LQKENI. The CDR3 has 13 residues. For the CDR3, the DNA is TGTGCCAGCTCAGCCAGGGCCCAGGAAAAACTGTTTTTT. Translation: CASSARAQEKLFF.

This clonotype was seen a few times. This chain joins TRBV12-3 or TRBV12-4 and TRBJ2-3, with 8 bases matching TRBD2. The V segment lost 5 bases and the J segment 2 bases; nucleotides outside the gene matches: 9. The CDR3 runs to 16 residues. This CDR3 reads CASSPTSGGFTDTQYF. The CDR3 DNA reads as TGTGCCAGCAGTCCTACTAGCGGAGGGTTCACAGATACGCAGTATTTT.

This clonotype was seen only a few times. This chain uses TRBV6-5 with TRBJ1-1, with D perhaps TRBD1 (6 bases). The CDR3 covers 16 residues. Trimming shortened V by 0 bases and J by 1 base, and 12 bases separated the two germline ends. CDR1 and CDR2 (germline): MNHEY, SVGAGI. This CDR3 reads CASSYSTGPANTEAFF. The CDR3 nucleotides are TGTGCCAGCAGTTACTCGACAGGACCTGCGAACACTGAAGCTTTCTTT.

This clonotype occurred a few times. The chain employs TRBV4-2 and TRBJ1-2; no clear D gene. The CDR3 sequence is 14 residues long. CDR1 and CDR2 from the germline V gene are LGHNA and YNFKEQ. The ends were cut back, 1 base at V and 1 base at J, with 7 bases in the middle. Here the CDR3 reads CASSQGPVNYGYTF. In nucleotides, the CDR3 is TGTGCCAGCAGCCAAGGGCCAGTTAACTATGGCTACACCTTC.

This chain connects TRBV6-2 or TRBV6-3 to TRBJ1-6; D call uncertain. CDR3 size: 15 residues. Germline lookup yields CDR1 MNHEY and CDR2 SVGEGT. Trimming took off 8 bases at V and 0 bases at J, with 11 bases between the two ends. CDR3 bases: TGTGCCAGCCGACGGATCAGCTCCTATAATTCACCCCTCCACTTT. It is translated as CASRRISSYNSPLHF.

The table lists this clonotype with a few counts. The chain combines TRBV28 with TRBJ1-2; 7 bases align to TRBD1. This CDR3 has 14 residues. Germline V gene lookup returns CDR1 MDHEN and CDR2 SYDVKM. Trimming took 6 bases from V and 4 from J; bases not matched to a gene: 8. The CDR3 DNA reads as TGTGCCAGCAGCTCCGGGACAGCTTCCTATGGCTACACCTTC. Its translation is CASSSGTASYGYTF.

This clonotype appeared a few times. For the CDR3, the DNA is TGTGCCAGCAGTGGATCCGGGACAGGGGGCCTTCGGGGCTACACCTTC. Translation: CASSGSGTGGLRGYTF. The chain links TRBV12-3 or TRBV12-4 to TRBJ1-2; 12 nucleotides align to TRBD1. This CDR3 has 16 amino acids. V trimming: 5 bases; J trimming: 8 bases; junction bases outside the gene matches: 12.

This chain links TRBV29-1 with TRBJ2-3; D unresolved. V gave up 8 bases and J gave up 4 bases, with 10 bases separating them. This CDR3 region has 11 residues. In germline, CDR1 is SQVTM, CDR2 ANQGSEA. The CDR3 DNA reads TGCAGCTCTCGAAGGTCAGATACGCAGTATTTT. This codes for CSSRRSDTQYF.

This clonotype has only a few counts. The rearrangement joins TRBV2 to TRBJ1-1; no clear D gene. V dropped 6 bases and J dropped 0 bases, with 8 bases sitting between them. This CDR3 has 13 residues. Germline CDR1 is SNHLY and CDR2 is FYNNEI. The CDR3 region is CASRELMNTEAFF. CDR3 coding DNA: TGTGCCAGCAGGGAGCTAATGAACACTGAAGCTTTCTTT.

The sample holds one count of this clonotype. This chain uses TRBV28 with TRBJ1-2; 9 bases are shared with TRBD1. The CDR3 totals 14 residues. With 2 bases clipped from V and 8 bases from J, the junction kept 6 bases outside the gene matches. The germline V gene has CDR1 MDHEN and CDR2 SYDVKM. This CDR3 reads CASSLGDRAAGYTF. CDR3 bases: TGTGCCAGCAGTTTAGGGGACAGGGCAGCGGGCTACACCTTC.

This clonotype showed up many times. The V call is TRBV29-1, the J call TRBJ2-5; a possible D gene is TRBD1 (5 bases). The CDR3 spans 12 residues. CDR1 is SQVTM, CDR2 ANQGSEA, per germline. V was shortened by 4 bases and J by 1 base, with 7 bases between the two germline ends. Here the CDR3 DNA reads TGCAGCGTTGGCAGGGTCCAAGAGACCCAGTACTTC. Its protein product is CSVGRVQETQYF.

The chain carries TRBV6-5 and TRBJ2-7; 8 bases are a match to TRBD1. In germline, CDR1 is MNHEY, CDR2 SVGAGI. This CDR3 is 14 amino acids long. The V and J ends lost 5 bases and 3 bases, in that order; junction bases with no gene match: 6. The CDR3 sequence: CASSRLTGDYEQYF. The CDR3 coding sequence is TGTGCCAGCAGTCGACTGACAGGGGACTACGAGCAGTACTTC.

The chain joins TRBV30 to TRBJ2-2; D unresolved. Trimming removed 0 bases at V and 4 bases at J, with 12 bases between. The CDR3 consists of 15 residues. CDR1 is GTSNPN, CDR2 SVGIG, per germline (reference sequence). DNA for the CDR3: TGTGCCTGGAGTGTAGCCCCCGGAGTCACCGGGGAGCTGTTTTTT. It specifies CAWSVAPGVTGELFF.

The chain recombines TRBV4-1 with TRBJ1-4; TRBD1 aligns across 9 bases. V gave up 4 bases and J gave up 7 bases; unmatched junction bases: 4. The CDR3 is made up of 14 amino acids. Germline V gene data show CDR1 as MGHRA and CDR2 as YSYEKL. Here the CDR3 reads CASSRDRVGEKLFF. As DNA, the CDR3 is TGCGCCAGCAGCCGGGACAGGGTCGGTGAAAAACTGTTTTTT.